This T cell receptor beta chain is from a study of CD8 T cells in ankylosing spondylitis. General observations from the study: In ankylosing spondylitis patients, matched synovial fluid reportedly showed significant enrichment of disease-linked clones. Within ankylosing spondylitis blood, a TCR beta motif made up of eight or nine highly homologous variants appeared to be characteristic.

MiXCR, run by TCRdb on the 5' RACE reads, gives a single entry per CDR3 protein. The sample carries approximately 550,000 distinct CDR3 sequences, about an eighth recorded once. The CDR3 loop spans 15 amino acids. Germline-derived CDR1 and CDR2 are SGHRS and YFSETQ. V lost 0 bases, J lost 6 bases, and 13 bases lay in between. This clonotype was recorded a few times. What it binds is not known. V usage is TRBV5-1 and J usage is TRBJ2-1; the D gene is possibly TRBD2 (6 bases). This receptor was identified in a male donor with ankylosing spondylitis. The sample was blood, either unsorted or a sorted T cell fraction (not recorded which). CDR3 in DNA: TGCGCCAGCAGCTTGGATGGGGGGAGCATCAATGAGCAGTTCTTC. Its protein product is CASSLDGGSINEQFF.